This entry lists 13 T cell receptor beta chains sequenced from one sample in a study of blood T cell repertoires in COVID-19. Method: immunoSEQ multiplex PCR; TCRdb's copy keeps in-frame clones and lacks some. The sample records about 260,000 clones, approximately 79% being singletons. The sequenced sample was PBMCs or T cells enriched from blood (not recorded which). Receptor source: a man in his thirties or forties with acute COVID-19.

Note on this clone: Germline is not matched at one junction end, which may reflect a read error. Other DNA variants within this sample encode the same CDR3. The rearrangement links TRBV5-1 to TRBJ2-5; D is unclear. The CDR3 loop spans 14 amino acids. The germline gives CDR1 SGHRS, CDR2 YFSETQ. CDR3 loop: CASSLGGVQETQYF. The CDR3 nucleotides are TGTGCCAGCAGCTTAGGCGGAGTTCAAGAGACCCAGTACTTC.

V and J are TRBV19 and TRBJ2-5; weak D call: TRBD2 (6 bases). This CDR3 comprises 15 residues. Germline V CDR1 and CDR2: LNHDA, SQIVND (reference sequence). V lost 5 bases, J lost 5 bases, and 18 bases lay in between. CDR3 amino acids: CASSGDSIRGETQYF. CDR3 bases: TGTGCCAGTAGTGGGGACTCAATCAGAGGGGAGACCCAGTACTTC.

This rearrangement joins TRBV5-6 to TRBJ2-7, with 9 positions matching TRBD2. V shed 4 bases and J 0 bases; nucleotides not matched to a gene: 5. Germline V gene sequence: CDR1 SGHDT, CDR2 YYEEEE. CDR3 length: 15 residues. This chain's CDR3 is CASSPRLAASYEQYV. CDR3 DNA sequence: TGTGCCAGCAGCCCGAGACTAGCGGCCTCCTACGAGCAGTACGTC.

This chain links TRBV7-8 with TRBJ2-7; 9 bases match TRBD2. Per germline, CDR1 SGHVS and CDR2 FQNEAQ. The CDR3 is made up of 18 amino acids. V gave up 0 bases and J gave up 0 bases; unmatched junction bases: 9. The CDR3 DNA is TGTGCCAGCAGCTTAGCTCCCAGCGGGAGGCCCAACTCCTACGAGCAGTACGTC. It codes for CASSLAPSGRPNSYEQYV.

This chain joins TRBV13 and TRBJ2-7; 8 bases map to TRBD1. The V gene end was trimmed by 3 bases and the J gene end by 6 bases; junction bases not matched to a gene: 4. Germline V gene lookup returns CDR1 PRHDT and CDR2 FYEKMQ (reference sequence). The CDR3 is 13 amino acids. The CDR3 DNA reads as TGTGCCAGCAGCTTTGGACAGGGTCCCGAGCAGTACGTC. Protein product: CASSFGQGPEQYV.

V is TRBV24-1 and J is TRBJ1-2, with a possible D match to TRBD1 (5 bases). V lost 7 bases and J 5 bases, leaving 16 bases between the germline ends. Germline assignment: CDR1 KGHDR and CDR2 SFDVKD. The CDR3 totals 14 residues. CDR3 sequence: CATRVPTGEYGYTF. The CDR3 bases are TGTGCCACCAGGGTCCCGACGGGGGAATATGGCTACACCTTC.

The chain joins TRBV7-3 to TRBJ2-2; 9 bases fit TRBD1. The V and J ends lost 5 bases and 6 bases, in that order; junction bases with no gene match: 13. Germline V gene lookup returns CDR1 SGHTA and CDR2 FQGTGA. The CDR3 is 17 residues long. This CDR3 is CASSSFVGQGSSGELFF. DNA for the CDR3: TGTGCCAGCAGCAGCTTTGTAGGACAGGGGAGTTCCGGGGAGCTGTTTTTT.

The chain recombines TRBV25-1 with TRBJ1-1, with a tentative D call TRBD1 (6 bases). Germline CDR1 and CDR2: MGHDK and SYGVNS. V was pared by 4 bases and J by 0 bases, with 15 bases between. The CDR3 length is 16 residues. CDR3 coding DNA: TGTGCCAGCAGTGGGGACATTTTGGACATGAACACTGAAGCTTTCTTT. Translating gives CASSGDILDMNTEAFF. Together with reference TRBV25-1 and TRBJ1-1, the CDR3 gives the full variable domain: EADIYQTPRYLVIGTGKKITLECSQTMGHDKMYWYQQDPGMELHLIHYSYGVNSTEKGDLSSESTVSRIRTEHFPLTLESARPSHTSQYLCASSGDILDMNTEAFFGQGTRLTVV.

The chain links TRBV6-5 to TRBJ1-2, with TRBD1 matching 11 bases. V was pared by 6 bases and J by 8 bases, with 8 bases of the junction left unmatched. Per germline, CDR1 MNHEY and CDR2 SVGAGI. CDR3 length: 14 amino acids. The CDR3 here is CASSYGQGAGGYTF. The CDR3 DNA is TGTGCCAGCAGCTATGGACAGGGGGCTGGGGGCTACACCTTC.

With regard to this clone: The DNA is left out, because the CDR3 cannot be placed on it with certainty; the CDR3 is given as TCRdb lists it. The V call is TRBV19, the J call TRBJ2-1; TRBD2, as called in the table, went unchecked against the DNA. From germline, CDR1 is LNHDA and CDR2 SQIVND (reference sequence). The CDR3 is made up of 14 amino acids, end residues included. The chain's CDR3 is CASTSGGRFNEQFF.

For this clone: At one end the junction does not follow the germline gene, possibly because of a read error. J is TRBJ1-6 and V is TRBV5-1, with 7 bases fitting TRBD1. CDR1 SGHRS and CDR2 YFSETQ come from the germline V gene. The CDR3 spans 16 residues. The DNA of the CDR3 is TGTGCCAGCAGCTTGGAGGGACAGAATAATAATTCACCCCTCCACTTT. It is translated as CASSLEGQNNNSPLHF.

The V gene is TRBV6-5, the J gene TRBJ1-1; the D gene is possibly TRBD1 (6 bases). Germline CDR1 MNHEY, CDR2 SVGAGI. The CDR3 length is 15 residues. The V end was cut by 0 bases, the J end by 7 bases, with 15 bases between. The CDR3 spells CASSYSSGAVDEAFF. CDR3 DNA sequence: TGTGCCAGCAGTTACTCGTCAGGGGCCGTGGATGAAGCTTTCTTT.

The CDR3 spells CASSVGSSGNTIYF. DNA for the CDR3: TGTGCCAGCAGTGTCGGTAGCTCTGGAAACACCATATATTTT. The V call is TRBV25-1, the J call TRBJ1-3; D remains ambiguous. This CDR3 region has 14 residues. Trimming took 4 bases from V and 0 from J, leaving 7 bases between them. Germline V gives CDR1 MGHDK, CDR2 SYGVNS.